Sequencing of this TCR beta chain was carried out in a study of blood T cells in healthy people across ages. A J-beta primer mix and a sample-barcoded 5' primer were used in a second PCR of about 7 to 11 cycles. A tag from a template-switch adaptor with 12 random nucleotides marked each cDNA molecule. All samples gave at least 3 million CDR3-containing paired-end reads. TCRdb re-derived calls from the 5' RACE reads in MiXCR, one entry per CDR3 protein. The sample yields just over 1 million distinct CDR3 sequences, around 45% seen once. This clonotype was seen at least ten times. Antigen unknown. Points from the study as a whole: No conclusive comparison of naive versus antigen-experienced cells was possible with unsorted PBMCs.

The CDR3 runs 13 residues. Germline V gives CDR1 SQVTM, CDR2 ANQGSEA. Trimming removed 5 bases from V and 12 bases from J; junction bases left unmatched: 10. The rearrangement uses TRBV29-1 and TRBJ2-1; TRBD2 matches at 10 bases. The sequence was obtained from a woman aged 60-75 years in good health. The sample was blood. In DNA form, the CDR3 reads TGCAGCGTTATCCTAGCGGGAGAGAAAGGGCAGTTCTTC. This gives the protein CSVILAGEKGQFF.